Listed below are T cell receptor beta chains from one sample, sequenced in a study of spatial heterogeneity in lung cancer. TCRdb independently ran MiXCR on the 5' RACE reads; one entry per CDR3 protein. The table lists nearly 50,000 distinct CDR3 sequences, roughly 7.2% of them singletons. Specimen: PBMCs, collected at surgery. Source of these receptors: a female donor with early-stage non-small cell lung cancer. The CDR3 runs from the conserved cysteine through the conserved F or W. D genes are given only for firm matches. Some rows mark clone size as missing; the rest say once, few, many or name a class of expanded clone.

J gene: TRBJ2-1
clone size: many
V gene: TRBV29-1
D gene: TRBD2
CDR3 DNA: TGCAGCACGACTAGCGGGGGGGCGGGAGAGCAGTTCTTC
CDR3 protein: CSTTSGGAGEQFF

J gene: TRBJ1-2
clone size: many
V gene: TRBV19
D gene: NA
CDR3 DNA: TGTGCCAGTAGCCCTCCGGGCCTAAGGGCTGGCTACACCTTC
CDR3 protein: CASSPPGLRAGYTF

J gene: TRBJ2-3
clone size: few
V gene: TRBV27
D gene: TRBD2
CDR3 DNA: TGTGCCAGCAGAATTCCTAGCGGGGGGATGCATACGCAGTATTTT
CDR3 protein: CASRIPSGGMHTQYF

J gene: TRBJ2-3
clone size: few
V gene: TRBV11-2
D gene: NA
CDR3 DNA: TGTGCCAGCAGCTTAGTGCGGGACATCTTCACAGATACGCAGTATTTT
CDR3 protein: CASSLVRDIFTDTQYF

J gene: TRBJ2-1
clone size: few
V gene: TRBV29-1
D gene: TRBD2
CDR3 DNA: TGCAGCGTTAGCCCCACCGTAGGGCTGTTAGCGGGGGCCGCCTACAATGAGCAGTTCTTC
CDR3 protein: CSVSPTVGLLAGAAYNEQFF

J gene: TRBJ2-1
clone size: NA
V gene: TRBV5-2
D gene: NA
CDR3 DNA: TGTGCCAGCAACTTCTACGGGACAGCTTACAATGAGCAGTTCTTC
CDR3 protein: CASNFYGTAYNEQFF

J gene: TRBJ2-1
clone size: few
V gene: TRBV4-3
D gene: TRBD1
CDR3 DNA: TGCGCCAGCAAACGAAGCCGGGACAGAGACAATGAGCAGTTCTTC
CDR3 protein: CASKRSRDRDNEQFF

J gene: TRBJ1-2
clone size: many
V gene: TRBV7-9
D gene: TRBD1
CDR3 DNA: TGTGCCAGCAGCTTGGGACAGTCCTCGAACTATGGCTACACCTTC
CDR3 protein: CASSLGQSSNYGYTF

J gene: TRBJ2-3
clone size: many
V gene: TRBV11-2
D gene: TRBD2
CDR3 DNA: TGTGCCAGCAGCTTGGCGACTAGCGGGGGGACAGATACGCAGTATTTT
CDR3 protein: CASSLATSGGTDTQYF

J gene: TRBJ2-6
clone size: few
V gene: TRBV11-2
D gene: NA
CDR3 DNA: TGTGCCAGCAGCTTAGACTCCTCTGGGGCCAACGTCCTGACTTTC
CDR3 protein: CASSLDSSGANVLTF

J gene: TRBJ1-5
clone size: few
V gene: TRBV28
D gene: NA
CDR3 DNA: TGTGCCAGCAGTTTTCGCCTGAGGGATCAGCCCCAGCATTTT
CDR3 protein: CASSFRLRDQPQHF

J gene: TRBJ2-5
clone size: many
V gene: TRBV4-3
D gene: NA
CDR3 DNA: TGCGCCAGCAGCCAAGAATATGGCCGCATTATAAAAGAGACCCAGTACTTC
CDR3 protein: CASSQEYGRIIKETQYF

J gene: TRBJ2-5
clone size: many
V gene: TRBV6-1
D gene: NA
CDR3 DNA: TGTGCCAGCAGTGTGGCAGGGGAGACCCAGTACTTC
CDR3 protein: CASSVAGETQYF

J gene: TRBJ2-6
clone size: many
V gene: TRBV9
D gene: NA
CDR3 DNA: TGTGCCAGCACGACATCTGGGGCCAACGTCCTGACTTTC
CDR3 protein: CASTTSGANVLTF

J gene: TRBJ2-1
clone size: few
V gene: TRBV6-2/TRBV6-3
D gene: NA
CDR3 DNA: TGTGCCAGCAGTTACGGTGGACTCTTCTCCTACAATGAGCAGTTCTTC
CDR3 protein: CASSYGGLFSYNEQFF

J gene: TRBJ1-6
clone size: few
V gene: TRBV7-9
D gene: NA
CDR3 DNA: TGTGCCAGCAGCTACGCTGCCGGGGGTCCCACCCTCCACTTT
CDR3 protein: CASSYAAGGPTLHF

J gene: TRBJ2-5
clone size: few
V gene: TRBV18
D gene: NA
CDR3 DNA: TGTGCCAGCTCACTACAGGTCCAAGAGACCCAGTACTTC
CDR3 protein: CASSLQVQETQYF

J gene: TRBJ2-7
clone size: NA
V gene: TRBV18
D gene: NA
CDR3 DNA: TGTGCCAGCTCACCACGACAGACCTACGAGCAGTACTTC
CDR3 protein: CASSPRQTYEQYF